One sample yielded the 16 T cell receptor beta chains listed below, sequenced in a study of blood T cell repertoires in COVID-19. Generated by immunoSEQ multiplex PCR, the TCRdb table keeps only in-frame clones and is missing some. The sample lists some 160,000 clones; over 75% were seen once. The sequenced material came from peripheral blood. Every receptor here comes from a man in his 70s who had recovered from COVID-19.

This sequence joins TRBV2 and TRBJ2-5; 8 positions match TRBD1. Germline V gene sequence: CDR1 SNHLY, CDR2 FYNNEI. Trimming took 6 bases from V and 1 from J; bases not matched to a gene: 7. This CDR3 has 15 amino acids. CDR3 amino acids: CASRIGTGGQETQYF. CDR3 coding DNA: TGTGCCAGCAGGATCGGTACAGGGGGCCAAGAGACCCAGTACTTC.

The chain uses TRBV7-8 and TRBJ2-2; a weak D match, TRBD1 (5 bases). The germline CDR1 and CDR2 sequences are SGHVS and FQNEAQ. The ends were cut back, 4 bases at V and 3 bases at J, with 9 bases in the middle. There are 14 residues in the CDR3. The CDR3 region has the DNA TGTGCCAGCAGCTACACCAGGGACACCGGGGAGCTGTTTTTT. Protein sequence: CASSYTRDTGELFF.

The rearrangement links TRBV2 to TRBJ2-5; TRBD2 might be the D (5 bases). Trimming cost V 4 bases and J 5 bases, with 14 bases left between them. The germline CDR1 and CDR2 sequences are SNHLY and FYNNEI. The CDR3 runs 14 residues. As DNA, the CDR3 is TGTGCCAGCAGTGTGTCGCGGGTGCGCGAGACCCAGTACTTC. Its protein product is CASSVSRVRETQYF. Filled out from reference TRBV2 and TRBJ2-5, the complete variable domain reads EPEVTQTPSHQVTQMGQEVILRCVPISNHLYFYWYRQILGQKVEFLVSFYNNEISEKSEIFDDQFSVERPDGSNFTLKIRSTKLEDSAMYFCASSVSRVRETQYFGPGTRLLVL.

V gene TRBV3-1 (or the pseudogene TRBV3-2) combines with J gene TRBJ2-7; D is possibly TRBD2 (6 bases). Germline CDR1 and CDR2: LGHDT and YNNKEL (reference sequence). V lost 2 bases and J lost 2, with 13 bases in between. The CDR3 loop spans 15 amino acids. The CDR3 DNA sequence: TGTGCCAGCAGCCAATCGTGGGGGGATACCTACGAGCAGTACTTC. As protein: CASSQSWGDTYEQYF.

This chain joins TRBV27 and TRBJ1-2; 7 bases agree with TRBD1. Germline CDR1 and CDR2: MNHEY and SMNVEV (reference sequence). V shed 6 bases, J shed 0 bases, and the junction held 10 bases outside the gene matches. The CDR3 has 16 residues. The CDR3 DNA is TGTGCCAGCAGAACCGGTAACAGGGGAGCTAACTATGGCTACACCTTC. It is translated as CASRTGNRGANYGYTF.

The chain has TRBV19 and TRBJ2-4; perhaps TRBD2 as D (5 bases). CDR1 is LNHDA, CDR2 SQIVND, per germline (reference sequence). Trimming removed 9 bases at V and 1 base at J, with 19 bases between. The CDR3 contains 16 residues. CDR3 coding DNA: TGTGCCAGCAGCGACGTGGGGAGAGGCGCCAAAAACATTCAGTACTTC. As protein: CASSDVGRGAKNIQYF.

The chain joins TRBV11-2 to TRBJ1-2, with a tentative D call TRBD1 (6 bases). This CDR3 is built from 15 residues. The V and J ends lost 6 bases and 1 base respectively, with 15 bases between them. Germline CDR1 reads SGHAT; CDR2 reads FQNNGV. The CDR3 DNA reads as TGTGCCAGCAGACATAGACAGGATTTTAACTATGGCTACACCTTC. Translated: CASRHRQDFNYGYTF.

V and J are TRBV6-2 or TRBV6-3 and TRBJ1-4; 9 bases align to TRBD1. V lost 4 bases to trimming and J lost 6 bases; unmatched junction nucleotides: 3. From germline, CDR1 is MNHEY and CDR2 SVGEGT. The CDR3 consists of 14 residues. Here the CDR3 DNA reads TGTGCCAGCAGTTCCGGGACAGGGTATGAAAAACTGTTTTTT. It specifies CASSSGTGYEKLFF.

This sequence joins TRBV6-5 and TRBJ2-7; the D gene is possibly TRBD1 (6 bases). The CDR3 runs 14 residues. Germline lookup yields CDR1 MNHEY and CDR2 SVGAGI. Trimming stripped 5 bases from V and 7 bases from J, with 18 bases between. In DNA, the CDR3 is TGTGCCAGCAGTCCACACAGGGAACTACGAGAGCAGTACTTC. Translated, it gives CASSPHRELREQYF.

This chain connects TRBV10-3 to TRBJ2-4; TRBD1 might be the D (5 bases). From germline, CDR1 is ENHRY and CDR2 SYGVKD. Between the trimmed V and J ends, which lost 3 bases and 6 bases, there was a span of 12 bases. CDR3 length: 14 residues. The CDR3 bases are TGTGCCATCAGTGACCCCAGGGTAGGAAACATTCAGTACTTC. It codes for CAISDPRVGNIQYF.

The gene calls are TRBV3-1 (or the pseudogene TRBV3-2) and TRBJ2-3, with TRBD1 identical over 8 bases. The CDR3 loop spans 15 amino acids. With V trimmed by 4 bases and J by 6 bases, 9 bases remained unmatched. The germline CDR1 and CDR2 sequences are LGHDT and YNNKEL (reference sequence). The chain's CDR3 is CASSLSGYRGDTQYF. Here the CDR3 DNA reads TGTGCCAGCAGCCTCTCGGGCTACAGGGGGGATACGCAGTATTTT.

The CDR3 protein is CASADISYNEQFF. DNA of the CDR3: TGCGCCAGCGCGGACATCTCCTACAATGAGCAGTTCTTC. The chain couples TRBV4-1 to TRBJ2-1; D might be TRBD1 (5 bases). The CDR3 totals 13 residues. V lost 8 bases, J lost 0 bases, and 8 bases lay in between. Per the germline V gene, CDR1 is MGHRA and CDR2 is YSYEKL.

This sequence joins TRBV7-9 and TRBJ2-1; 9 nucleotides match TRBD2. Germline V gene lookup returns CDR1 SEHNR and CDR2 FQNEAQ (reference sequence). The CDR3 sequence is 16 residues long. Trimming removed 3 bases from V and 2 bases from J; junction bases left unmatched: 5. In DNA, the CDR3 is TGTGCCAGCAGCTTCCGACTAGCGGCCGCCTACAATGAGCAGTTCTTC. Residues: CASSFRLAAAYNEQFF. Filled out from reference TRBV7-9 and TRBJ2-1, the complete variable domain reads DTGVSQNPRHKITKRGQNVTFRCDPISEHNRLYWYRQTLGQGPEFLTYFQNEAQLEKSRLLSDRFSAERPKGSFSTLEIQRTEQGDSAMYLCASSFRLAAAYNEQFFGPGTRLTVL.

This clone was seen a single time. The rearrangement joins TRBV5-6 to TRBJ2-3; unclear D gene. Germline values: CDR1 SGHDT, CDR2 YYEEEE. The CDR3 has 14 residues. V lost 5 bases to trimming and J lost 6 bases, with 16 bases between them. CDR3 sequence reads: CASSKMVVEDTQYF. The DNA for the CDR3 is TGTGCCAGCAGTAAGATGGTTGTGGAGGATACGCAGTATTTT.

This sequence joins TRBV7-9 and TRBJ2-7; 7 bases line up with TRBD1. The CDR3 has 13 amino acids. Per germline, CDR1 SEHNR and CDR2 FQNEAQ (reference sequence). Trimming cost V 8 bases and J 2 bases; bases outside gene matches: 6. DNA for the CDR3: TGTGCCAGCCGAGGGACAGATACCTACGAGCAGTACTTC. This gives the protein CASRGTDTYEQYF.

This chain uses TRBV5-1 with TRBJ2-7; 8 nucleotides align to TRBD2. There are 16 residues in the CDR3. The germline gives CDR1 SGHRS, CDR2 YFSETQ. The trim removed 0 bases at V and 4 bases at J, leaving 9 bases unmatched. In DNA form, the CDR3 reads TGCGCCAGCAGCTTGGCCGGCGGGAGGACCTCTTACGAGCAGTACTTC. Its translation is CASSLAGGRTSYEQYF. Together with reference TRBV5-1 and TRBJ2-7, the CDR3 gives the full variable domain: KAGVTQTPRYLIKTRGQQVTLSCSPISGHRSVSWYQQTPGQGLQFLFEYFSETQRNKGNFPGRFSGRQFSNSRSEMNVSTLELGDSALYLCASSLAGGRTSYEQYFGPGTRLTVT.